A single sample is the source of the 5 T cell receptor beta chains below, sequenced in a study of CD8 T cells in ankylosing spondylitis. MiXCR, run by TCRdb on the 5' RACE reads, gives a single entry per CDR3 protein. The table includes 250,000 to 350,000 distinct CDR3 sequences, 20% detected once. Material: blood, either unsorted or a sorted T cell fraction (not recorded which). The receptors originated from a female donor with ankylosing spondylitis or in good health (not recorded which).

This clonotype was counted between two and nine times. The genes are TRBV10-3 and TRBJ1-1, with unresolved D. The CDR3 runs to 11 residues. Germline V gene sequence: CDR1 ENHRY, CDR2 SYGVKD. The V end was cut by 4 bases, the J end by 5 bases, with 5 bases between. The CDR3 sequence: CAISAGTEAFF. CDR3 sequence (DNA): TGTGCCATCAGTGCGGGAACTGAAGCTTTCTTT.

This clonotype appeared a few times. The chain is built from TRBV18 and TRBJ2-7; 10 bases match TRBD1. J gave up 6 bases and V 6 bases, and 8 bases lay outside the gene matches. Germline V lookup: CDR1 KGHSH, CDR2 LQKENI. The CDR3 is 14 residues long. The CDR3 loop is CASSLGGTGAEQYF. CDR3 in DNA: TGTGCCAGCTCCCTCGGCGGGACAGGGGCCGAGCAGTACTTC.

This clonotype was seen a handful of times. The chain carries TRBV10-2 and TRBJ2-1, with 9 bases fitting TRBD2. Germline V gene lookup returns CDR1 WSHSY and CDR2 SAAADI. CDR3 length equals 15 residues. V dropped 7 bases and J dropped 11; count of bases not matched to a gene: 15. Here the CDR3 reads CASTSGTSLTIKQFF. CDR3 nucleotide sequence: TGCGCCAGCACCTCCGGGACTAGCCTAACCATTAAGCAGTTCTTC.

The V gene is TRBV10-3, the J gene TRBJ2-5; 13 bases are shared with TRBD2. This CDR3 spans 18 amino acids. The germline V gene encodes CDR1 ENHRY and CDR2 SYGVKD. The V gene end was trimmed by 3 bases and the J gene end by 1 base; junction bases not matched to a gene: 8. Here the CDR3 reads CAISDDGTSGIRQETQYF. The DNA for the CDR3 is TGTGCCATCAGTGACGACGGGACTAGCGGGATACGCCAAGAGACCCAGTACTTC.

This clonotype turned up a few times. This chain joins TRBV6-1 and TRBJ2-3; D may be TRBD2 (6 bases). V was trimmed by 6 bases and J by 5 bases, leaving 21 bases between them. Germline V gene sequence: CDR1 MNHNS, CDR2 SASEGT. The CDR3 is made up of 16 amino acids. CDR3 DNA: TGTGCCAGCAGCCCCACATGGCGGGGAGGTGGAGATACGCAGTATTTT. Translation: CASSPTWRGGGDTQYF.